The 20 T cell receptor beta chains presented below share a single source sample, sequenced in a study of T cells after posttransplantation cyclophosphamide. Assay: immunoSEQ multiplex PCR; the TCRdb copy retains only in-frame clones and omits some. Found here are 1,500 to 2,000 clones, over 55% of them singletons; the top ten hold 35%. Busulfan-fludarabine conditioning, marrow transplant, and cyclophosphamide on days +3 and +4 were administered. Sample: CD8+ T cells sorted from PBMCs, taken after allogeneic stem cell transplant with posttransplant cyclophosphamide. The origin of the receptors is a male patient between 25 and 39 years old who received an allogeneic stem cell transplant from a related donor, was CMV-positive, and had acute GVHD only. Some of the T cells might come from the graft donor.

The genes are TRBV6-1 and TRBJ2-1; 10 nucleotides agree with TRBD1. Trimming at V came to 2 bases and at J to 6 bases, leaving 10 bases not matched to a gene. Germline assignment: CDR1 MNHNS and CDR2 SASEGT. This CDR3 spans 17 amino acids. The CDR3 region is CASSERTAGQGSNEQFF. CDR3 nucleotides: TGTGCCAGCAGTGAACGGACCGCGGGACAGGGGAGCAATGAGCAGTTCTTC.

The CDR3 here is CASSLGTANTEAFF. The CDR3 nucleotides are TGTGCCAGCAGTCTCGGGACAGCGAACACTGAAGCTTTCTTT. This chain joins TRBV27 and TRBJ1-1, with TRBD1 matching over 7 bases. The trim removed 5 bases at V and 1 base at J, leaving 4 bases unmatched. From germline, CDR1 is MNHEY and CDR2 SMNVEV (reference sequence). The CDR3 covers 14 residues.

The V gene is TRBV9, the J gene TRBJ1-1; D is uncertain. The length of the CDR3 is 14 residues. Trimming took 4 bases from V and 5 from J, leaving 15 bases between them. The germline V gene encodes CDR1 SGDLS and CDR2 YYNGEE. In nucleotides, the CDR3 is TGTGCCAGCAGCCCACGGGGTGGGTGGACTGAAGCTTTCTTT. Translation gives CASSPRGGWTEAFF.

The V and J genes are TRBV11-1 and TRBJ2-5; D is undetermined. V dropped 1 base and J dropped 4 bases, with 10 bases sitting between them. The germline V gene encodes CDR1 SGHAT and CDR2 FQDESV (reference sequence). CDR3 size: 14 residues. CDR3 sequence reads: CASSLVASGETQYF. The DNA for the CDR3 is TGTGCCAGCAGCTTAGTGGCCTCTGGAGAGACCCAGTACTTC.

The chain joins TRBV9 to TRBJ2-7; 9 bases fit TRBD2. The CDR3 is 16 residues long. V lost 4 bases to trimming and J lost 5 bases; unmatched junction nucleotides: 13. The V gene's germline CDR1 is SGDLS and CDR2 YYNGEE. Written as DNA, the CDR3 is TGTGCCAGCAGCCTCGGCGGGGCTAGCGGGGACCACGAGCAGTACTTC. Its protein is CASSLGGASGDHEQYF. Combining the CDR3 with reference TRBV9 and TRBJ2-7 gives the whole variable domain DSGVTQTPKHLITATGQRVTLRCSPRSGDLSVYWYQQSLDQGLQFLIQYYNGEERAKGNILERFSAQQFPDLHSELNLSSLELGDSALYFCASSLGGASGDHEQYFGPGTRLTVT.

This chain connects TRBV4-1 to TRBJ1-1, with TRBD1 matching 7 bases. V trimming: 1 base; J trimming: 0 bases; junction bases outside the gene matches: 11. The CDR3 has 18 residues. Germline loops: CDR1 MGHRA, CDR2 YSYEKL. CDR3 DNA sequence: TGCGCCAGCAGCCAAGCAGCCCCGGCAGGGGGAATGAACACTGAAGCTTTCTTT. This gives the protein CASSQAAPAGGMNTEAFF.

This clone was detected only a few times. The V gene is TRBV6-5, the J gene TRBJ1-4, with a tentative D call TRBD1 (6 bases). Trimming removed 5 bases from V and 7 bases from J, with 11 bases in between. The germline gives CDR1 MNHEY, CDR2 SVGAGI. The CDR3 runs 13 residues. CDR3 sequence (DNA): TGTGCCAGCAGTCTACAGGGTCGTGAAAAACTGTTTTTT. Amino acid sequence: CASSLQGREKLFF.

The chain employs TRBV19 and TRBJ2-1; D uncertain. CDR1 is LNHDA and CDR2 is SQIVND in the germline V gene (reference sequence). This CDR3 spans 14 amino acids. V was clipped by 3 bases and J by 8 bases, with 14 bases between them. CDR3 nucleotides: TGTGCCAGTAGTATCTACAGCTCGTCCTATGAGCAGTTCTTC. Encoded protein: CASSIYSSSYEQFF.

By frequency in the sample, this clone is large. V gene TRBV5-1 combines with J gene TRBJ2-7; possibly TRBD1 for D (5 bases). This CDR3 contains 16 residues. CDR1 is SGHRS, CDR2 YFSETQ, per germline. With 0 bases removed from V and 0 bases from J, the gap between germline ends came to 13 bases. The CDR3 bases are TGCGCCAGCAGCTTGGCGCAGGGAACTTCCTCCTACGAGCAGTACTTC. Its translation: CASSLAQGTSSYEQYF.

The rearrangement uses TRBV4-1 and TRBJ2-7; TRBD1 matches 11 bases. Looked up from germline, CDR1 is MGHRA and CDR2 is YSYEKL. V gave up 3 bases and J gave up 2 bases; unmatched junction bases: 9. The CDR3 length is 17 residues. Here the CDR3 reads CASSQDSPGQGAYEQYF. CDR3 in DNA: TGCGCCAGCAGCCAGGATTCCCCGGGACAGGGGGCCTACGAGCAGTACTTC.

This clone was seen a handful of times. The chain recombines TRBV11-2 with TRBJ2-2; D might be TRBD1 (6 bases). V was pared by 3 bases and J by 4 bases, with 18 bases between. Germline CDR1 reads SGHAT; CDR2 reads FQNNGV. CDR3 length: 17 residues. The CDR3 nucleotides are TGTGCCAGCAGCTTTTCCGGGACACGACTTATCACCGGGGAGCTGTTTTTT. Its protein product is CASSFSGTRLITGELFF.

This rearrangement joins TRBV6-5 to TRBJ2-5; TRBD2 might be the D (6 bases). V was shortened by 3 bases and J by 5 bases, with 13 bases between the two germline ends. Germline V gene lookup returns CDR1 MNHEY and CDR2 SVGAGI. CDR3 size: 14 residues. As DNA, the CDR3 is TGTGCCAGCAGTTATGAGCGGGTGGGTGAGACCCAGTACTTC. Its protein product is CASSYERVGETQYF.

There are a few counts of this clone. The chain recombines TRBV4-3 with TRBJ2-5; 7 bases are a match to TRBD2. V was pared by 3 bases and J by 2 bases, with 3 bases of the junction left unmatched. CDR1 is LGHNA and CDR2 is YSLEER in the germline V gene. The CDR3 sequence is 14 residues long. This CDR3 is CASSHLSGQETQYF. CDR3 bases: TGCGCCAGCAGCCACCTTAGCGGGCAAGAGACCCAGTACTTC.

CDR3 sequence: CASSQDHDSGAHEQYF. DNA for the CDR3: TGCGCCAGCAGCCAAGACCACGATAGCGGGGCCCACGAGCAGTACTTC. The chain is built from TRBV4-3 and TRBJ2-7, with 8 bases matching TRBD2. The CDR3 is made up of 16 amino acids. With 0 bases clipped from V and 5 bases from J, the junction kept 9 bases outside the gene matches. The germline CDR1 and CDR2 sequences are LGHNA and YSLEER.

On this clone itself: The junction departs from the called germline gene at one end, perhaps through a read error. Written as DNA, the CDR3 is TGTGTCATCAGACCTGAGACAGGGGGCTACGAGCAGTACTTC. Translated, it gives CVIRPETGGYEQYF. The chain joins TRBV10-3 to TRBJ2-7; 9 positions agree with TRBD1. Per germline, CDR1 ENHRY and CDR2 SYGVKD. The CDR3 covers 14 residues.

J is TRBJ2-5 and V is TRBV27; 11 nucleotides align to TRBD1. The CDR3 has 17 amino acids. Germline-derived CDR1 and CDR2 are MNHEY and SMNVEV (reference sequence). V lost 5 bases, J lost 0 bases, and 8 bases stayed unmatched. The CDR3 DNA reads as TGTGCCAGCAGTGGGACAGGGGGATCCCTGTACCAAGAGACCCAGTACTTC. Translating gives CASSGTGGSLYQETQYF.

V gene TRBV4-3 combines with J gene TRBJ2-5; D unclear. Germline V gene lookup returns CDR1 LGHNA and CDR2 YSLEER. Trimming left V 0 bases short and J 1 base short, with 3 bases between. CDR3 length equals 13 residues. CDR3 DNA sequence: TGCGCCAGCAGCCAAGAGGCCCAAGAGACCCAGTACTTC. The encoded protein is CASSQEAQETQYF.

The chain couples TRBV7-9 to TRBJ2-1, with TRBD2 identical over 10 bases. With 5 bases clipped from V and 0 bases from J, the junction kept 4 bases outside the gene matches. This CDR3 contains 16 residues. CDR1 SEHNR and CDR2 FQNEAQ come from the germline V gene (reference sequence). CDR3 amino acids: CASSGSGGSSYNEQFF. CDR3 bases: TGTGCCAGCAGCGGTAGCGGGGGGAGCTCCTACAATGAGCAGTTCTTC.

The chain employs TRBV29-1 and TRBJ2-7; a possible D gene is TRBD1 (5 bases). Germline CDR1 is SQVTM and CDR2 is ANQGSEA. V lost 7 bases to trimming and J lost 2 bases, with 15 bases between them. The CDR3 contains 13 residues. DNA of the CDR3: TGCAGCGCCTACGGGCAGGGCCCCTACGAGCAGTACTTC. Its protein is CSAYGQGPYEQYF.

This clone was seen more than once but under ten times. For the CDR3, the DNA is TGCAGCGTACTACAGGGGGACAGCTATGGCTACACCTTC. This codes for CSVLQGDSYGYTF. The chain joins TRBV29-1 to TRBJ1-2; 8 bases match TRBD1. The ends lost 6 bases at V and 4 bases at J; junction bases unmatched: 7. CDR3 size: 13 residues. The germline V gene has CDR1 SQVTM and CDR2 ANQGSEA.